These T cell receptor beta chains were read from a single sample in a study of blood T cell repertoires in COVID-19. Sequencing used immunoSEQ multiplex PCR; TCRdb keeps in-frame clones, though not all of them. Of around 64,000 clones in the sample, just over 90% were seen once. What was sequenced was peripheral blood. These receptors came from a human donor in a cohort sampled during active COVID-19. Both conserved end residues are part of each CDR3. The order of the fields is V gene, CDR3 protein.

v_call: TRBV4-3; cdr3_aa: CASSQDRPGDGFTDTQYF
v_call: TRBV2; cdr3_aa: CASSAFGQGYSGANVLTF
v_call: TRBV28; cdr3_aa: CASSLVPGWTGELFF
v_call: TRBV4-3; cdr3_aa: CASSPRGAGSYNEQFF
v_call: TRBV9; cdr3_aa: CASSVSGSAYEQYF
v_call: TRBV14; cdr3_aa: CASSPTTGVGYEQYF
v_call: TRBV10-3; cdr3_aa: CAISEPGTGGAYYGYTF
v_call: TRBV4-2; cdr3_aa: CASSQRTGETGELFF
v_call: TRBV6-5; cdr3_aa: CASSYGGVNPTGELFF
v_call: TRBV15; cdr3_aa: CATSSVEAGSYEQYF
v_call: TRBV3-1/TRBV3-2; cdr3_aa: CASSQLSQSGKLFF
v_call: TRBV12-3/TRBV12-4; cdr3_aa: CASSLDRYTEAFF
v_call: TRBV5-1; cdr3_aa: CASSLRDRGTMADYGYTF
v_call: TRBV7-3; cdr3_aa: CASSKSAGTGINEQFF
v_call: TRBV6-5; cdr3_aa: CASSYSSGTQQETQYF
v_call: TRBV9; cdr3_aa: CASSVREFYNEQFF
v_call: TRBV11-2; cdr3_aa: CASSLGAMAGDEQYF
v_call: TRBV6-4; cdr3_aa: CATPGQGEETQYF
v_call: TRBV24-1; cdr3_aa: CATSDEQGTYGYTF
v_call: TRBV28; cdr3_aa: CASSLPGQIHYEQYF
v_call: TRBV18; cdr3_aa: CASSRRQGAEEQYF
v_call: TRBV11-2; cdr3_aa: CASSFAILNTEAFF
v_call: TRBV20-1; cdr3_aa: CSASRTGPGETQYF
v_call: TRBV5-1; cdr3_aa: CASSWEGQVAGELFF
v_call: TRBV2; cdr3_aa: CASTRGTSGIYEQYF
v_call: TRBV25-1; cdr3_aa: CASSHRGTNEKLFF
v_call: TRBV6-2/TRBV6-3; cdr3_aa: CASSKVLGSYNEQFF
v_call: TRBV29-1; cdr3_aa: CSVEAGNNYEQYF
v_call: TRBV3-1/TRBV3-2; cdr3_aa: CASSQQGGTEAFF
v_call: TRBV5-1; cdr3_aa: CASSLAGVGTDTQYF
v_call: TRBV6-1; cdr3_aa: CASSDGQGNTGELFF
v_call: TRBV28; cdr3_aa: CASRGEGKPQHF
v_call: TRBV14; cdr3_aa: CASSPNSGGNTGELFF
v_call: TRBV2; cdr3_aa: CASSDRQGRGQETQYF
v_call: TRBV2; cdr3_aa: CASLGGLAVADTQYF
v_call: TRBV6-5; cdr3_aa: CASSYSGQGHTDTQYF
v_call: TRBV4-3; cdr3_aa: CASSQDGGTSRGNIQYF
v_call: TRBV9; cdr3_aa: CASTAAGASYEAQYF
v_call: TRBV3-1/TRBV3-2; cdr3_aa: CASSQGAGYGYTF
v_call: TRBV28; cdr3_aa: CASQGNYGYTF
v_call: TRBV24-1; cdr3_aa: CATSVRTGVREKLFF
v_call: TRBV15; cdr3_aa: CATSTGTSGWSYNEQFF
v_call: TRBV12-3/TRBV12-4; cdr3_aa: CASRPGGRYGYTF
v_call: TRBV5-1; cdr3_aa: CASSLELAGDNEQFF
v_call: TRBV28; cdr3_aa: CASSLWGRIGTEAFF
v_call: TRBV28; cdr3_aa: CASSGAVINEQFF
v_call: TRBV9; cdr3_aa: CASSSTGTGPKLAGEGYNEQFF
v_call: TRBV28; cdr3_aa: CATFTGGQPQHF
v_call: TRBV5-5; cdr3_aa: CASGQGKGNTEAFF
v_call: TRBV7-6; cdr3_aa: CASSLDQGPDTQYF
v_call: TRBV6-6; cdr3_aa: CASSPMGGLGGANVLTF
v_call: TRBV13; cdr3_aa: CASSSGTSNFQYF
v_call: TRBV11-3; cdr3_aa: CASSLDGRAANEQFF
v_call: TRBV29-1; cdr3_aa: CSVDGSGGYEQYF